This TCR beta chain was sequenced for a study of graft-versus-host responses after intestinal transplantation. Study-level background: Transplants were multivisceral, liver-intestinal, or isolated intestinal. Anti-thymocyte globulin induction, then tacrolimus and steroids for about three years, went to all recipients. General study findings and limits: Association was observed between peak circulating GvH clone levels and early post-transplant HvG declines. Recipient-marrow GvH clones were detected, some having first appeared in ileum or blood.

Germline CDR1 SQVTM, CDR2 ANQGSEA. Trimming at V came to 3 bases and at J to 1 base, leaving 18 bases not matched to a gene. The CDR3 runs to 19 residues. Notes on this clone: Antigen specificity is unknown.

Using immunoSEQ multiplex PCR, the repertoire was profiled, and TCRdb retains in-frame clones only, with some absent. The table lists more than 85,000 clones, just under 95% of them singletons. The chain links TRBV29-1 to TRBJ2-1; 7 bases match TRBD1. This receptor was taken from a human donor who was the organ donor for an intestinal transplant. The starting material was unstimulated CD8+ T cells sorted from spleen or lymph node cells, obtained before transplant. The CDR3 bases are TGCAGCGTTGAGGTCGGGGTAGGGGGCTTTATAGGATCCTACAATGAGCAGTTCTTC. Its protein is CSVEVGVGGFIGSYNEQFF.